The sequence of this TCR beta chain was determined in a study of T-cell reconstitution after alpha-beta-depleted transplantation in children. Study outcomes and limitations: At the one-year point after transplant, T-cell counts and TCRbeta diversity were found to come mostly from T cells that had been newly produced.

This clonotype came up many times. No antigen is known for it. The J segment lost 4 bases and the V segment lost 2 bases, leaving 3 bases of the junction unmatched. The germline V gene has CDR1 LGHDT and CDR2 YNNKEL (reference sequence). The CDR3 has 14 amino acids. Preparation of the TCRbeta library involved a method that used unique molecular identifiers. Using its own MiXCR run on the PCR reads, TCRdb lists one record per CDR3 protein. Here the sample spans approximately 490,000 distinct CDR3 sequences, over 9.5% being singletons. The sequence came from a child aged 2-9 years with inherited bone marrow failure, due to receive a stem cell transplant. The chain joins TRBV3-1 to TRBJ2-7; 9 bases align to TRBD1. The sample consisted of PBMCs, taken before TCRalphabeta/CD19-depleted stem cell transplant. As DNA, the CDR3 is TGTGCCAGCAGCCAATGGGACAGGGCGTACGAGCAGTACTTC. It translates to CASSQWDRAYEQYF.